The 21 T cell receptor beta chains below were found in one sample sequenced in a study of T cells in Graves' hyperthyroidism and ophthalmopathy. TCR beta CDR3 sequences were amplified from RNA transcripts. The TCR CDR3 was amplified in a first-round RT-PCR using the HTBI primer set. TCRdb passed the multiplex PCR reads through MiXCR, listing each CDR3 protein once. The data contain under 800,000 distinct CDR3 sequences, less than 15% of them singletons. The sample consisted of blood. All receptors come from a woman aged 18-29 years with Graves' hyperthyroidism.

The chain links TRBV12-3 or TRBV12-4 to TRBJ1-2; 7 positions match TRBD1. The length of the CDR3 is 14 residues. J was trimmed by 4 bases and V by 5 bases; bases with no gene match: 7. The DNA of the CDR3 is TGTGCCAGCAGTCTGGGACAGAGTTTCTATGGCTACACCTTC. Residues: CASSLGQSFYGYTF.

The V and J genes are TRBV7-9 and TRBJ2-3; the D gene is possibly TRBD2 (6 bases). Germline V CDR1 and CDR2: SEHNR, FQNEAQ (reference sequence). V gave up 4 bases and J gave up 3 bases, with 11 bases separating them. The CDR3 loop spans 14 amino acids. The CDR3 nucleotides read TGTGCCAGCAGCTCCGGGGCGGGGACAGATACGCAGTATTTT. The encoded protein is CASSSGAGTDTQYF.

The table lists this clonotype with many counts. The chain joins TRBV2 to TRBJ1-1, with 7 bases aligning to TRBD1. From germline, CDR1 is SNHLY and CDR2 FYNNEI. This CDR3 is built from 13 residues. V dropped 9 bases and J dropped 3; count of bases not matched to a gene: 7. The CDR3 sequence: CARSVTGYTEAFF. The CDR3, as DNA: TGTGCCAGGAGCGTGACAGGGTACACTGAAGCTTTCTTT.

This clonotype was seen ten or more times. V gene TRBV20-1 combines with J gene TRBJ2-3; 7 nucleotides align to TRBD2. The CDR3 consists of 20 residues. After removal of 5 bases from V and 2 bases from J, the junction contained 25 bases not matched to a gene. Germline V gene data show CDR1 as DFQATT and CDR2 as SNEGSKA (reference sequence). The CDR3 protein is CSAFLTGLPIHTGYTDTQYF. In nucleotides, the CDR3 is TGCAGTGCTTTCCTTACGGGACTACCAATCCATACGGGCTACACAGATACGCAGTATTTT.

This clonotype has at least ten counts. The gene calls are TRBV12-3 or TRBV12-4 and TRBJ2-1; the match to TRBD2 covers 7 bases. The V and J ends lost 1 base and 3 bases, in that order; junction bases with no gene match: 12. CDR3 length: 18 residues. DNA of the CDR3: TGTGCCAGCAGTTTAGATCCTAGCGGCACGAGAAGCTACAATGAGCAGTTCTTC. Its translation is CASSLDPSGTRSYNEQFF.

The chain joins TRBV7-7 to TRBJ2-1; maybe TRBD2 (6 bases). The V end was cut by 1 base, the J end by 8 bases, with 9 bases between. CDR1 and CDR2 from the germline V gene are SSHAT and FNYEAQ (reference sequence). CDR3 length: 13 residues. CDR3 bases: TGTGCCAGCAGCTTAGGCGGGAAGTATGAGCAGTTCTTC. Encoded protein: CASSLGGKYEQFF. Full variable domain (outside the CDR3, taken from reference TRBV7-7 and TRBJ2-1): GAGVSQSPRYKVTKRGQDVTLRCDPISSHATLYWYQQALGQGPEFLTYFNYEAQPDKSGLPSDRFSAERPEGSISTLTIQRTEQRDSAMYRCASSLGGKYEQFFGPGTRLTVL.

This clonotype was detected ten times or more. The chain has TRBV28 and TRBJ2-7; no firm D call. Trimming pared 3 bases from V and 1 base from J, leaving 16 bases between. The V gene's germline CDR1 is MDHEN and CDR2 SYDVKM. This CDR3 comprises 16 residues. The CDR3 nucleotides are TGTGCCAGCAGTTTTTCATTTATCGGTCTATCCTACGAGCAGTACTTC. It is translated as CASSFSFIGLSYEQYF.

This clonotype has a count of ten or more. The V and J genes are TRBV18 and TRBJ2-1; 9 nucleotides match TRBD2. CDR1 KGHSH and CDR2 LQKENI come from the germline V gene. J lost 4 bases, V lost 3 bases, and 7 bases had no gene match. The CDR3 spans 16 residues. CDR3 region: CASSPLVAGAYNEQFF. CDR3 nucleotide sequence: TGTGCCAGCTCACCCCTAGTAGCGGGAGCATACAATGAGCAGTTCTTC. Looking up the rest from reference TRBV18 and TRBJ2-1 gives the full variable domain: NAGVMQNPRHLVRRRGQEARLRCSPMKGHSHVYWYRQLPEEGLKFMVYLQKENIIDESGMPKERFSAEFPKEGPSILRIQQVVRGDSAAYFCASSPLVAGAYNEQFFGPGTRLTVL.

The CDR3 sequence: CATIGTSQFF. The CDR3 DNA sequence: TGCGCCACTATCGGGACCTCGCAGTTCTTC. The rearrangement joins TRBV10-1 to TRBJ2-1; D is tentatively TRBD1 or TRBD2 (5 bases each). Trimming cost V 10 bases and J 12 bases, with 13 bases left between them. Germline V gene lookup returns CDR1 WNHNN and CDR2 SYGVQD (reference sequence). CDR3 size: 10 residues.

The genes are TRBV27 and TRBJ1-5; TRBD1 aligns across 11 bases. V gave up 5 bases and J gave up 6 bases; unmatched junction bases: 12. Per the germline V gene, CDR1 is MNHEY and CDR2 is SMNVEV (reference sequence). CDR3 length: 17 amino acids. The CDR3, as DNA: TGTGCCAGCAGTACGTATTCCGGGACAGGGGGAGGTCAGCCCCAGCATTTT. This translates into CASSTYSGTGGGQPQHF.

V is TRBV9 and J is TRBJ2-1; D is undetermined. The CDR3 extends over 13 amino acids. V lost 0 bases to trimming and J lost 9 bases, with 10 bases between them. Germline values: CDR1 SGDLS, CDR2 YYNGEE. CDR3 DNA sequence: TGTGCCAGCAGCGTAGGGGTCCAATCTGAGCAGTTCTTC. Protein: CASSVGVQSEQFF. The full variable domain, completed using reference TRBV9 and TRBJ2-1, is DSGVTQTPKHLITATGQRVTLRCSPRSGDLSVYWYQQSLDQGLQFLIQYYNGEERAKGNILERFSAQQFPDLHSELNLSSLELGDSALYFCASSVGVQSEQFFGPGTRLTVL.

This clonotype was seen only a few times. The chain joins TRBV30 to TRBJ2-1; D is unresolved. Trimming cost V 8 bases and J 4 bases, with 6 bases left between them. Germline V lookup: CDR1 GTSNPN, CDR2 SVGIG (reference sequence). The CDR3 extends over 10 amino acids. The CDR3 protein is CAGEYNEQFF. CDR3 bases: TGTGCCGGGGAATACAATGAGCAGTTCTTC.

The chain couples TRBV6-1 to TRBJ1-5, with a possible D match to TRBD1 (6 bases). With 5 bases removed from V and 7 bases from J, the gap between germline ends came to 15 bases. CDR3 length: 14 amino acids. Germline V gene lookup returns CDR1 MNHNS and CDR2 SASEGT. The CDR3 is CASSPGPGGQPQHF. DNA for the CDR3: TGTGCCAGCAGTCCGGGTCCTGGGGGCCAGCCCCAGCATTTT.

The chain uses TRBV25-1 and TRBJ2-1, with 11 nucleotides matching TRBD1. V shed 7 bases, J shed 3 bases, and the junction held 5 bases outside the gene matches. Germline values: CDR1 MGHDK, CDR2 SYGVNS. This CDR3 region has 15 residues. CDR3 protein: CASNAGTGGYNEQFF. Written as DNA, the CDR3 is TGTGCCAGCAACGCAGGGACAGGGGGCTACAATGAGCAGTTCTTC.

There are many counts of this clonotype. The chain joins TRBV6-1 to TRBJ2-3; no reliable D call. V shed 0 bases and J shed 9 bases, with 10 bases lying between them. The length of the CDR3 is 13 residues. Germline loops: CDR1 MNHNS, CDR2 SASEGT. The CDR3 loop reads CASSEASLGTQYF. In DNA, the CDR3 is TGTGCCAGCAGTGAAGCGTCCCTAGGCACGCAGTATTTT.

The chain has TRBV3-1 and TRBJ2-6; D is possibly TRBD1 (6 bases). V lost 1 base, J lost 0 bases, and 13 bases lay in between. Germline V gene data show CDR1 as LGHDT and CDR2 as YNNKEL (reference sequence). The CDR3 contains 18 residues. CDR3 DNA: TGTGCCAGCAGCCAAGTGGGGGCTCTCAGCTCTGGGGCCAACGTCCTGACTTTC. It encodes CASSQVGALSSGANVLTF. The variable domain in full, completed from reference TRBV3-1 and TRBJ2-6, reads DTAVSQTPKYLVTQMGNDKSIKCEQNLGHDTMYWYKQDSKKFLKIMFSYNNKELIINETVPNRFSPKSPDKAHLNLHINSLELGDSAVYFCASSQVGALSSGANVLTFGAGSRLTVL.

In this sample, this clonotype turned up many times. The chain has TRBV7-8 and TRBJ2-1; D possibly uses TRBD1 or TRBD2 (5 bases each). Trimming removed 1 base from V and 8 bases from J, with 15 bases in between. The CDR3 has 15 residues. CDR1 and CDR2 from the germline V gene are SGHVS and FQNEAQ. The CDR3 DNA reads TGTGCCAGCAGCTTAGATGCGGAGGTGACAGATGAGCAGTTCTTC. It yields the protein CASSLDAEVTDEQFF.

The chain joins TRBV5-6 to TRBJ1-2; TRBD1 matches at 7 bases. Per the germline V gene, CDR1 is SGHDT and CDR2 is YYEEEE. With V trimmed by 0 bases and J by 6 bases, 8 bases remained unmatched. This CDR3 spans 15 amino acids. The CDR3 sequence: CASSLEGASGHGYTF. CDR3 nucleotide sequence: TGTGCCAGCAGCTTGGAGGGGGCCTCGGGGCATGGCTACACCTTC.

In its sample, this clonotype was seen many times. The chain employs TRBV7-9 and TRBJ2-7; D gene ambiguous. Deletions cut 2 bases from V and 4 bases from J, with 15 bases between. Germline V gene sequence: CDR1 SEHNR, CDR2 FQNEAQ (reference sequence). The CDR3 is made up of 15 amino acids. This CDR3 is CASSLPLVYPYEQYF. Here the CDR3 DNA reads TGTGCCAGCAGCTTACCTCTAGTTTACCCTTACGAGCAGTACTTC.

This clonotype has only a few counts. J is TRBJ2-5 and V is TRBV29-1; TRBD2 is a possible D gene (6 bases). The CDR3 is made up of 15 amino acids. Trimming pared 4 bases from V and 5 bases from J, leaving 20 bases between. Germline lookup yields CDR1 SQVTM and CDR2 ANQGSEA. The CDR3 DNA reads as TGCAGCGTTGTCTTGGGGGACTCTCTCGGGGAGACCCAGTACTTC. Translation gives CSVVLGDSLGETQYF. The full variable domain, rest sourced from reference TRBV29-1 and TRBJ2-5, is SAVISQKPSRDICQRGTSLTIQCQVDSQVTMMFWYRQQPGQSLTLIATANQGSEATYESGFVIDKFPISRPNLTFSTLTVSNMSPEDSSIYLCSVVLGDSLGETQYFGPGTRLLVL.

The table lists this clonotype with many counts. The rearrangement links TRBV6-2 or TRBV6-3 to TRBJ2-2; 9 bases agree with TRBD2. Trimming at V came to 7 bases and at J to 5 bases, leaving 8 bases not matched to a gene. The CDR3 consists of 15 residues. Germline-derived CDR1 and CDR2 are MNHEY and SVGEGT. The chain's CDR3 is CASTSGLASTGELFF. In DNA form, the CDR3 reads TGTGCCAGCACCTCAGGACTAGCGTCGACCGGGGAGCTGTTTTTT.